This T cell receptor (beta chain) is drawn from a study of blood T cell repertoires in COVID-19. Study-wide context: PBMCs, B-cell-depleted T cells, or T cells were the source of the cDNA or gDNA that made up the material.

In the source study's methods: Using reference gene primer amplification, nucleated cell counts were estimated. Measured with immunoSEQ multiplex PCR; TCRdb has only the in-frame clones, and not every one. That table supplies the V and J calls and clone size; D and trimming were determined from the DNA. The sample includes around 470,000 clones, roughly 91% seen only once; the top ten take 0.6% to 0.7%. The V gene end was trimmed by 2 bases and the J gene end by 3 bases; junction bases not matched to a gene: 8. The CDR3 covers 17 residues. Germline lookup yields CDR1 SGHAT and CDR2 FQNNGV. Assignment of participants to cohorts was predicated upon participant-reported clinical history.

The rearrangement uses TRBV11-2 and TRBJ1-2; the match to TRBD1 covers 11 bases. Sequences were obtained from PBMCs or T cells enriched from blood (not recorded which). The receptor comes from a young man who had recovered from COVID-19. CDR3 nucleotide sequence: TGTGCCAGCAGCTTAATTGGACAGGGGGCGGAGGACTATGGCTACACCTTC. Its translation is CASSLIGQGAEDYGYTF.